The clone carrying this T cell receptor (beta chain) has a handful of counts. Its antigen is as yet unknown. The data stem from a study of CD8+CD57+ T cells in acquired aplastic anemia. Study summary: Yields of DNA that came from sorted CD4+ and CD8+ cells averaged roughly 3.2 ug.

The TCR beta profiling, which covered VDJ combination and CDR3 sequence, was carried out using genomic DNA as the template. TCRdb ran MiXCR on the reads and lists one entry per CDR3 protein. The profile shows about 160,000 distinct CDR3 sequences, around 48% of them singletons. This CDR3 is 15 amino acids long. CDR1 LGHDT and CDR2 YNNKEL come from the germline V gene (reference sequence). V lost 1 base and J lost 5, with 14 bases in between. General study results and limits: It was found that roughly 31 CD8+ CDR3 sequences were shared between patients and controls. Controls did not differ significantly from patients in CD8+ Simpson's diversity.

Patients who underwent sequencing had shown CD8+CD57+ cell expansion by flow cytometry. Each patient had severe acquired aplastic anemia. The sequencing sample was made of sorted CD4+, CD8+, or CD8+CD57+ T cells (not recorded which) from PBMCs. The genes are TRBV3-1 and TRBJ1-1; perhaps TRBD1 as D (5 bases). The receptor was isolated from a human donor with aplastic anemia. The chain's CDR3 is CASSQALDKETEAFF. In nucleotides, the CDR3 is TGTGCCAGCAGCCAAGCCCTGGACAAGGAGACTGAAGCTTTCTTT.